This record covers a single T cell receptor beta chain. Its antigen is not known. These data come from a study of long-term antiretroviral therapy in people with HIV. General study findings and limits: Regardless of time point, clones expanded before ART dominated the repertoire. Patients on ART gained diversity, which nonetheless stayed below transplant donor controls.

They ran version v3.0 of the immunoSEQ assay at survey level. Assay: immunoSEQ multiplex PCR; the TCRdb copy retains only in-frame clones and omits some. The sample lists fewer than 25,000 clones, roughly 95% occurring once. The receptor comes from a woman aged 45 to 65 with HIV. The sample here was unsorted PBMCs, taken about 4.7 years after starting antiretroviral therapy.

The DNA for the CDR3 is TGTGCCAGTAGTATGAACTATCCGAACACCGGGGAGCTGTTTTTT. As protein: CASSMNYPNTGELFF. V is TRBV19 and J is TRBJ2-2; no reliable D call. The CDR3 is 15 residues long. Deletions cut 3 bases from V and 0 bases from J, with 8 bases between. The germline CDR1 and CDR2 sequences are LNHDA and SQIVND (reference sequence). Variable domain in full (rest from reference TRBV19 and TRBJ2-2): DGGITQSPKYLFRKEGQNVTLSCEQNLNHDAMYWYRQDPGQGLRLIYYSQIVNDFQKGDIAEGYSVSREKKESFPLTVTSAQKNPTAFYLCASSMNYPNTGELFFGEGSRLTVL.